The 10 T cell receptor beta chains below come from one sample, sequenced in a study of regulatory T cells in long-lasting Graves disease. Arm-PCR of CDR3 regions and iRepertoire HTBI primers were used to build TCR beta libraries. TCRdb used MiXCR to reprocess the multiplex PCR reads, holding one entry per CDR3 protein. The table has some 410,000 distinct CDR3 sequences, less than 20% seen once. Time point: newly diagnosed GD, antithyroid drugs for less than 3 months. RNA isolated from PBMCs was used to make the TCR library. These data are also associated with another study on T cells in Graves' hyperthyroidism and ophthalmopathy.

The sequencing used peripheral blood mononuclear cells (PBMCs), collected at new diagnosis, from a patient treated with antithyroid drugs. Source of these receptors: a woman in her 30s with Graves disease.

The chain recombines TRBV6-1 with TRBJ2-3, with no clear D. The CDR3 covers 18 residues. Germline V gene data show CDR1 as MNHNS and CDR2 as SASEGT. This chain's CDR3 is CAAVTSWVLTAPTDTQYF. CDR3 coding DNA: TGTGCAGCAGTGACGTCCTGGGTGTTGACGGCCCCAACAGATACGCAGTATTTT.

This clonotype was counted many times. The chain is built from TRBV28 and TRBJ2-7; the match to TRBD2 covers 9 bases. Per the germline V gene, CDR1 is MDHEN and CDR2 is SYDVKM. This CDR3 comprises 17 residues. With 4 bases clipped from V and 4 bases from J, the junction kept 14 bases outside the gene matches. The CDR3 protein is CASSSLRGLALTYEQYF. CDR3 DNA sequence: TGTGCCAGCAGTTCACTGCGGGGACTAGCCCTCACTTACGAGCAGTACTTC. Looking up the rest from reference TRBV28 and TRBJ2-7 gives the full variable domain: DVKVTQSSRYLVKRTGEKVFLECVQDMDHENMFWYRQDPGLGLRLIYFSYDVKMKEKGDIPEGYSVSREKKERFSLILESASTNQTSMYLCASSSLRGLALTYEQYFGPGTRLTVT.

With regard to this clonotype: Possible read error: a much larger clone is one base away. The J gene is TRBJ2-7, the V gene TRBV18, with D uncertain. Germline V gene lookup returns CDR1 KGHSH and CDR2 LQKENI. The CDR3 contains 15 residues. CDR3 DNA sequence: TGTGACAGCTCACCTGGTGAATACTCGAACTACGAGCAGTACTTC. It yields the protein CDSSPGEYSNYEQYF.

At least ten counts were recorded for this clonotype. The chain carries TRBV15 and TRBJ1-5; the match to TRBD1 covers 8 bases. Germline trimming cut 3 bases from V and 5 bases from J; bases unmatched to any gene: 6. Germline lookup yields CDR1 LNHNV and CDR2 YYDKDF (reference sequence). The CDR3 is made up of 15 amino acids. The CDR3 bases are TGTGCCACCAGCAGGCCCGGACAGGGAGATCAGCCCCAGCATTTT. Translating gives CATSRPGQGDQPQHF. The entire variable domain, with the rest obtained from reference TRBV15 and TRBJ1-5, is as follows: DAMVIQNPRYQVTQFGKPVTLSCSQTLNHNVMYWYQQKSSQAPKLLFHYYDKDFNNEADTPDNFQSRRPNTSFCFLDIRSPGLGDTAMYLCATSRPGQGDQPQHFGDGTRLSIL.

Many counts were recorded for this clonotype. V is TRBV29-1 and J is TRBJ2-7, with a weak D call TRBD2 (5 bases). The V end lost 6 bases, the J end lost 5 bases, and 14 bases lay between the germline ends. This CDR3 region has 12 residues. Germline CDR1 and CDR2: SQVTM and ANQGSEA. In DNA form, the CDR3 reads TGCAGCGTCGTGGACGGAGGCAACGAGCAGTACTTC. It codes for CSVVDGGNEQYF.

This clonotype was counted a few times. This chain joins TRBV6-2 or TRBV6-3 and TRBJ1-1; D possibly corresponds to TRBD1 (5 bases). Per the germline V gene, CDR1 is MNHEY and CDR2 is SVGEGT. V was pared by 6 bases and J by 3 bases, with 11 bases between. The CDR3 length is 13 residues. CDR3 amino acids: CASRAGGDTEAFF. In DNA, the CDR3 is TGTGCCAGCAGGGCGGGGGGGGACACTGAAGCTTTCTTT.

This clonotype has a count of ten or more. The gene calls are TRBV28 and TRBJ2-7, with D possibly matching TRBD2 (6 bases). Trimming cost V 1 base and J 1 base, with 8 bases left between them. The V gene's germline CDR1 is MDHEN and CDR2 SYDVKM. The CDR3 is 14 residues long. The CDR3 sequence: CASSLFRGSYEQYF. The CDR3 DNA sequence: TGTGCCAGCAGTTTATTCCGGGGGTCCTACGAGCAGTACTTC.

This clonotype showed up many times. One junction end does not reproduce the germline sequence, and a read error may be involved. This chain uses TRBV7-6 with TRBJ2-7, with TRBD2 identical over 10 bases. Germline values: CDR1 SGHVS, CDR2 FNYEAQ. The CDR3 has 13 amino acids. The CDR3 is CASSLAGVAEQYF. The CDR3 DNA is TGTGCCAGCAGCCTAGCGGGAGTGGCCGAGCAGTACTTC. Filled out from reference TRBV7-6 and TRBJ2-7, the complete variable domain reads GAGVSQSPRYKVTKRGQDVALRCDPISGHVSLYWYRQALGQGPEFLTYFNYEAQQDKSGLPNDRFSAERPEGSISTLTIQRTEQRDSAMYRCASSLAGVAEQYFGPGTRLTVT.

This clonotype appeared a few times. The chain employs TRBV29-1 and TRBJ2-5; perhaps TRBD1 as D (6 bases). The CDR3 is made up of 14 amino acids. Trimming left V 6 bases short and J 6 bases short, with 20 bases between. CDR1 is SQVTM, CDR2 ANQGSEA, per germline. CDR3 loop: CSVLGADSLQTQYF. CDR3 DNA: TGCAGCGTCCTAGGGGCGGACAGCTTGCAGACCCAGTACTTC.

This chain uses TRBV7-9 with TRBJ2-2; 10 bases are a match to TRBD2. This CDR3 contains 17 residues. With V trimmed by 5 bases and J by 2 bases, 8 bases remained unmatched. Germline V gene sequence: CDR1 SEHNR, CDR2 FQNEAQ (reference sequence). As DNA, the CDR3 is TGTGCCAGCAGCCGCCTAGCGGGAGCCCCAAACACCGGGGAGCTGTTTTTT. Protein sequence: CASSRLAGAPNTGELFF.